This entry describes one T cell receptor beta chain. What it recognizes is unknown. V was shortened by 2 bases and J by 2 bases, with 15 bases between the two germline ends. Germline CDR1 SGHTA, CDR2 FQGNSA. The CDR3 has 16 amino acids. The data stem from a study of CD8 T cells in ankylosing spondylitis. Making the TCR beta libraries involved quantitative 5'-RACE with molecular barcodes. In TCRdb, the 5' RACE reads were re-called with MiXCR into one record per CDR3 protein. The data contain about 700,000 distinct CDR3 sequences, under 20% of them seen just once; the ten biggest clones take up about a fifth. Notes on the study in general: The study identified a TCR beta motif of under ten highly homologous variants that appeared characteristic of ankylosing spondylitis blood. Some of the motif variants had earlier been found in reactive arthritis patients' fluid and blood. According to the report, clones linked to the disease were significantly enriched in matched synovial fluid samples taken from ankylosing spondylitis patients.

The chain uses TRBV7-2 and TRBJ1-2, with D maybe TRBD1 (6 bases). The source of this sequence is a male donor with ankylosing spondylitis. The material sequenced was blood, either unsorted or a sorted T cell fraction (not recorded which). DNA of the CDR3: TGTGCCAGCAGCTTATTCCACGGACAGATCAACTATGGCTACACCTTC. Translated, it gives CASSLFHGQINYGYTF.